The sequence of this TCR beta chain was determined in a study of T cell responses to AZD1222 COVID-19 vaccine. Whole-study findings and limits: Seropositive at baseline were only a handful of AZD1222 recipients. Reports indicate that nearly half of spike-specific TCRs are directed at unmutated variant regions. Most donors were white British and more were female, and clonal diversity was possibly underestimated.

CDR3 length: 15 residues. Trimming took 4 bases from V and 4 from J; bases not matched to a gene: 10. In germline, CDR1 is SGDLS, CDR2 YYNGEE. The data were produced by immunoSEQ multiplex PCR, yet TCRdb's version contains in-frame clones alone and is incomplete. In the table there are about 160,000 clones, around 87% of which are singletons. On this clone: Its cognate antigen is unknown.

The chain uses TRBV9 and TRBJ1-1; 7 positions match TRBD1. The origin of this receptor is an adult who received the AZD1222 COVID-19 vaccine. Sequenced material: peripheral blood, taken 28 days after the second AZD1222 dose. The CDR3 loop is CASSLQGQPSTEAFF. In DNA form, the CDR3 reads TGTGCCAGCAGCTTGCAGGGACAGCCGAGCACTGAAGCTTTCTTT.